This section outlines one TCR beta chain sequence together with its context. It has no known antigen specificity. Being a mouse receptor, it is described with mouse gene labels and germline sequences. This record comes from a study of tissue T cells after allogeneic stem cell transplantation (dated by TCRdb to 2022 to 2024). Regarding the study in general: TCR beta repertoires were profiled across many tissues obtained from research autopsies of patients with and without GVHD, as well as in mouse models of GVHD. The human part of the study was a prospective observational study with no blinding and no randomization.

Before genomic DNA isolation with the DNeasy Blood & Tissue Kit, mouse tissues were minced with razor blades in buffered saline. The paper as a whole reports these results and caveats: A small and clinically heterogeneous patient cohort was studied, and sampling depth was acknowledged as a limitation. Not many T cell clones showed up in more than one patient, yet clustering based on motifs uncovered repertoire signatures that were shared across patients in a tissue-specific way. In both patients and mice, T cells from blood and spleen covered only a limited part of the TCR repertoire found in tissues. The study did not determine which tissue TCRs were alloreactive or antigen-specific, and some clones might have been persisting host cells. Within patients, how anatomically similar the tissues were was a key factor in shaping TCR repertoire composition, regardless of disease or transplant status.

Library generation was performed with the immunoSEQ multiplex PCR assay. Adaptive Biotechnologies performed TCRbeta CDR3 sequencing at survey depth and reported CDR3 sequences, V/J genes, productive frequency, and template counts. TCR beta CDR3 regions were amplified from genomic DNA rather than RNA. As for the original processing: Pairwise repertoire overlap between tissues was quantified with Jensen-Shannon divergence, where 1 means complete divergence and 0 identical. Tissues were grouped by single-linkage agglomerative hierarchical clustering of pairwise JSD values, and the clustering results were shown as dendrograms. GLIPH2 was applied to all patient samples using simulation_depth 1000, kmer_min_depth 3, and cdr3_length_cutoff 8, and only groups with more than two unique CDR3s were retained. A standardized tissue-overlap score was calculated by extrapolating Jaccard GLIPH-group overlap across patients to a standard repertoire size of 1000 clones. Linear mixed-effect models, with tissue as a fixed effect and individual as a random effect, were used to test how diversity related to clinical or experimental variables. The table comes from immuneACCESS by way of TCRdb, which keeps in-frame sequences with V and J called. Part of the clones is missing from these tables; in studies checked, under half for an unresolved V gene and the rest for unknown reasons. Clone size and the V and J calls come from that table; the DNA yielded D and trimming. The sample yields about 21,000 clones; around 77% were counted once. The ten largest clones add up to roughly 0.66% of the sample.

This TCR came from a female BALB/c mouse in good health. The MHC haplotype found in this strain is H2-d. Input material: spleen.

For the CDR3, the sequence is CGARTGGAETLYF. The covered CDR3 bases are TGTGGTGCTAGGACAGGGGGCGCAGAAACGCTGTAT. The receptor chain draws on TRBV20 and TRBJ2-3, and 9 bases in between align with TRBD1. The CDR3 end is not reached by the read, which stops 1 residue before it; the germline J gene fills it in. Via the germline V gene, CDR1 is GFQATS and CDR2 STVNSAI. V lost 2 bases and J lost 3 bases, and the count of bases not matched to a germline gene is 0. From its cysteine to its phenylalanine, the CDR3 spans 13 amino acids. Of the CDR3's DNA, 36 bases were read; they are in frame from base 1.